This TCR beta chain originates from a study of T cell clonality in common variable immunodeficiency. The length of the CDR3 is 14 residues. Per germline, CDR1 LNHDA and CDR2 SQIVND (reference sequence). Trimming took 6 bases from V and 2 from J; bases not matched to a gene: 5. This clone has a count of ten or more. The read comes to an end 3 residues before the CDR3 does, leaving the germline J gene to fill in the end. The repertoire was sequenced with immunoSEQ multiplex PCR; TCRdb's copy has only in-frame clones and lacks some. Listed for the sample are approximately 58,000 clones, none seen a single time.

This receptor was obtained from a person between 18 and 75 years old in good health. J is TRBJ2-7 and V is TRBV19; 9 nucleotides match TRBD1. The sequenced sample was peripheral blood mononuclear cells. Partial CDR3 DNA: TGTGCCAGTAGCGAGACAGGGGGTACCTACGAG. It codes for CASSETGGTYE. The whole CDR3 protein reads CASSETGGTYEQYF.